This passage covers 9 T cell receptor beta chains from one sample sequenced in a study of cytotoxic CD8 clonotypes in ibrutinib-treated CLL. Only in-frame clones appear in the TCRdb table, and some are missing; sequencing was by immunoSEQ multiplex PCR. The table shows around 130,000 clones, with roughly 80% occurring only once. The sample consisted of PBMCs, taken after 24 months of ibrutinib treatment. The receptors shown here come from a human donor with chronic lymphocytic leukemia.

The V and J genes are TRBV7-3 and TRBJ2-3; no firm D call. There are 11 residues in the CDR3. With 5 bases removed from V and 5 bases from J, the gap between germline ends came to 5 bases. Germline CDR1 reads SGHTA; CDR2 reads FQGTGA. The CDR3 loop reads CASSQIDTQYF. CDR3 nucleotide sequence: TGTGCCAGCAGCCAGATAGATACGCAGTATTTT. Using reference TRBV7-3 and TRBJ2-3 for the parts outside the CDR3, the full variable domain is GAGVSQTPSNKVTEKGKYVELRCDPISGHTALYWYRQSLGQGPEFLIYFQGTGAADDSGLPNDRFFAVRPEGSVSTLKIQRTERGDSAVYLCASSQIDTQYFGPGTRLTVL.

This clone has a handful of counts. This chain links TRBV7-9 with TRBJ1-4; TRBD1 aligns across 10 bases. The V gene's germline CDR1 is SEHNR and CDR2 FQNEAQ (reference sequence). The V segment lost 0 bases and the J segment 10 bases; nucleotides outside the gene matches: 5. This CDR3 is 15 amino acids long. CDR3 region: CASSLAGTGVGKLFF. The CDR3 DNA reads TGTGCCAGCAGCTTAGCGGGGACAGGGGTAGGAAAACTGTTTTTT.

The DNA of the CDR3 is TGTGCCATCAGTGGGACCCTCTCTGGAAACACCATATATTTT. It translates to CAISGTLSGNTIYF. The chain recombines TRBV10-3 with TRBJ1-3, with unresolved D. CDR1 ENHRY and CDR2 SYGVKD come from the germline V gene. The germline V and J ends were trimmed by 4 bases and 0 bases, with 7 bases remaining between them. This CDR3 has 14 amino acids.

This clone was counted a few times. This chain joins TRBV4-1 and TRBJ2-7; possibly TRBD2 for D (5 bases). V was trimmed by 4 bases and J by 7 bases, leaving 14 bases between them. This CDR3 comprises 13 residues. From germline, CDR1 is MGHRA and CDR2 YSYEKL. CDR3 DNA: TGCGCCAGCAGCCCCCAGGAGGCTGGGGAGCAGTACTTC. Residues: CASSPQEAGEQYF.

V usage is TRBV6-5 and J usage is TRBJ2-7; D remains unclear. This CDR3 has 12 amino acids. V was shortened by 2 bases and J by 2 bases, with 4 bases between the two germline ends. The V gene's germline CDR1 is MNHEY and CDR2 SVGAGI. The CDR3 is CASSYGPYEQYF. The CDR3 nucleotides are TGTGCCAGCAGTTACGGCCCCTACGAGCAGTACTTC.

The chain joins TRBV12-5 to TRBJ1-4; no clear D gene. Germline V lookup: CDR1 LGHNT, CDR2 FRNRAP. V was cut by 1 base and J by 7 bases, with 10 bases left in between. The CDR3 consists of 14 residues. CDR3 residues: CASGLGEMAEKLFF. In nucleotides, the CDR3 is TGTGCTAGTGGTTTGGGGGAGATGGCTGAAAAACTGTTTTTT.

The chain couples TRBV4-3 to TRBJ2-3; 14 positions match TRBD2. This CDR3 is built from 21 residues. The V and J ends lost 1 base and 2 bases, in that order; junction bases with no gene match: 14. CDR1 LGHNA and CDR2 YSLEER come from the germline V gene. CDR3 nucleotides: TGCGCCAGCAGCCAAGTCCTCATTTCGGGACTAGCGGGGGAGTACACAGATACGCAGTATTTT. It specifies CASSQVLISGLAGEYTDTQYF.

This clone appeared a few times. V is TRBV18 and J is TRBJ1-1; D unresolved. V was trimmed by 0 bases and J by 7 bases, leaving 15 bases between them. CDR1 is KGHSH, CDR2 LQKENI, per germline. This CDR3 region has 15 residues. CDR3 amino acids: CASSPPAGGSFEAFF. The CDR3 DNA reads TGTGCCAGCTCACCACCCGCAGGAGGGAGCTTTGAAGCTTTCTTT.

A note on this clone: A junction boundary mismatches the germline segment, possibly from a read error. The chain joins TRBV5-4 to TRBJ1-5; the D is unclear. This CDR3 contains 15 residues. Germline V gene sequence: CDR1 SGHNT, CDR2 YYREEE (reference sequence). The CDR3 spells CASSQMHFSNQPQHF. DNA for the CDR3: TGCGCCAGCAGCCAAATGCATTTTAGCAATCAGCCCCAGCATTTT.